One and the same sample provided the 16 T cell receptor beta chains below, sequenced in a study of Graves' ophthalmopathy and Graves' hyperthyroidism. Using RNA transcripts, the TCR beta CDR3 regions were amplified. Scientists carried out first-round RT-PCR using HTBI primers and then a second-round multiplex PCR. One entry per CDR3 protein results from TCRdb running MiXCR on the multiplex PCR reads. The data show 500,000 to 800,000 distinct CDR3 sequences, just over 40% seen once. Specimen: peripheral blood. The receptors come from an adult man with Graves' ophthalmopathy.

In the case of this clonotype: Because the CDR3 is missing its conserved closing phenylalanine or tryptophan, this is likely a read error. This CDR3 reads CASSYRTGNNQPQHS. CDR3 nucleotide sequence: TGTGCCAGCAGCTATCGGACAGGGAACAATCAGCCCCAGCATTCT. The V gene is TRBV7-2, the J gene TRBJ1-5; 8 bases align to TRBD1. Germline trimming cut 4 bases from V and 3 bases from J; bases unmatched to any gene: 5. The CDR3 is 15 amino acids. Germline V gives CDR1 SGHTA, CDR2 FQGNSA.

This clonotype showed up many times. This rearrangement joins TRBV9 to TRBJ1-4, with TRBD1 matching 9 bases. V gave up 4 bases and J gave up 7 bases; unmatched junction bases: 17. This CDR3 is 18 amino acids long. Germline loops: CDR1 SGDLS, CDR2 YYNGEE. The CDR3 here is CASSPALKPGQGGEKLFF. The CDR3 coding sequence is TGTGCCAGCAGCCCAGCGCTAAAACCGGGACAGGGAGGTGAAAAACTGTTTTTT. Full variable domain (remainder filled in from reference TRBV9 and TRBJ1-4): DSGVTQTPKHLITATGQRVTLRCSPRSGDLSVYWYQQSLDQGLQFLIQYYNGEERAKGNILERFSAQQFPDLHSELNLSSLELGDSALYFCASSPALKPGQGGEKLFFGSGTQLSVL.

This clonotype was picked up one time. The chain couples TRBV25-1 to TRBJ2-5, with 7 bases fitting TRBD2. The V gene's germline CDR1 is MGHDK and CDR2 SYGVNS. There are 13 residues in the CDR3. Germline trimming cut 3 bases from V and 5 bases from J; bases unmatched to any gene: 3. CDR3 protein: CASSDAGVETQYF. DNA of the CDR3: TGTGCCAGCAGTGACGCGGGAGTGGAGACCCAGTACTTC.

V usage is TRBV4-1 and J usage is TRBJ2-7, with D uncertain. Germline lookup yields CDR1 MGHRA and CDR2 YSYEKL. There are 14 residues in the CDR3. Trimming shortened V by 1 base and J by 2 bases, and 9 bases separated the two germline ends. The CDR3 DNA is TGCGCCAGCAGCCAAGGGTCCAGTACCTACGAGCAGTACTTC. Its translation is CASSQGSSTYEQYF.

The genes are TRBV10-3 and TRBJ1-1, with 7 bases that match TRBD1. Trimming removed 0 bases from V and 3 bases from J; junction bases left unmatched: 7. There are 16 residues in the CDR3. Looked up from germline, CDR1 is ENHRY and CDR2 is SYGVKD. This CDR3 is CAISESDGTAYTEAFF. CDR3 bases: TGTGCCATCAGTGAGTCTGACGGGACAGCATACACTGAAGCTTTCTTT.

This clonotype has at least ten counts. V usage is TRBV2 and J usage is TRBJ1-1; 7 nucleotides agree with TRBD1. V gave up 1 base and J gave up 4 bases; unmatched junction bases: 3. This CDR3 has 14 residues. Germline V gives CDR1 SNHLY, CDR2 FYNNEI. CDR3 loop: CASSEEGGVTEAFF. The DNA of the CDR3 is TGTGCCAGCAGTGAAGAAGGGGGCGTCACTGAAGCTTTCTTT.

The rearrangement links TRBV20-1 to TRBJ1-5; D is uncertain. This CDR3 region has 11 residues. Germline V gives CDR1 DFQATT, CDR2 SNEGSKA (reference sequence). The V end was cut by 5 bases, the J end by 7 bases, with 9 bases between. In DNA form, the CDR3 reads TGCAGTGCTCCCCTGGGGCAGCCCCAGCATTTT. Amino acids: CSAPLGQPQHF.

This clonotype was seen ten or more times. This chain links TRBV20-1 with TRBJ2-7; the D is unclear. The CDR3 is 12 amino acids. Germline V gene sequence: CDR1 DFQATT, CDR2 SNEGSKA (reference sequence). V shed 7 bases and J shed 11 bases, with 21 bases lying between them. The CDR3 nucleotides read TGCAGTGGAGAGAGCCCCGCCTCGCATGAGTACTTC. This encodes CSGESPASHEYF.

The rearrangement joins TRBV9 to TRBJ1-2; 7 positions agree with TRBD1. CDR1 SGDLS and CDR2 YYNGEE come from the germline V gene. V lost 1 base to trimming and J lost 2 bases; unmatched junction nucleotides: 11. The CDR3 is 17 residues long. DNA for the CDR3: TGTGCCAGCAGCGTACCGGGACAGCACCGGCAGAACTATGGCTACACCTTC. This codes for CASSVPGQHRQNYGYTF.

This clonotype was picked up one time. A read error may produce the germline difference seen at one junction end. V is TRBV12-3 or TRBV12-4 and J is TRBJ2-2; weak D call: TRBD2 (6 bases). This CDR3 contains 17 residues. The CDR3, as DNA: TGCGCCAGCAGCCAAGGTCTGGCGGGGTGGAACACCGGGGAGCTGTTTTTT. It encodes CASSQGLAGWNTGELFF.

This clonotype was recorded at least ten times. This sequence joins TRBV12-3 or TRBV12-4 and TRBJ1-1, with D possibly matching TRBD1 (6 bases). The V end was cut by 2 bases, the J end by 9 bases, with 13 bases between. This CDR3 contains 13 residues. The CDR3 protein is CASSLKGGVKAFF. The CDR3 DNA follows: TGTGCCAGCAGTTTAAAGGGGGGTGTAAAAGCTTTCTTT.

The chain couples TRBV5-1 to TRBJ1-5, with D possibly matching TRBD1 (5 bases). Trimming pared 1 base from V and 0 bases from J, leaving 8 bases between. The CDR3 loop spans 15 amino acids. Germline CDR1 reads SGHRS; CDR2 reads YFSETQ. Written as DNA, the CDR3 is TGCGCCAGCAGCTTGAACGGGGGTAGCAATCAGCCCCAGCATTTT. Residues: CASSLNGGSNQPQHF.

Concerning this clonotype itself: It may be a read error: a sequence one base away is much more abundant. The chain links TRBV20-1 to TRBJ1-5; D gene uncertain. V lost 5 bases and J lost 0, with 14 bases in between. The germline CDR1 and CDR2 sequences are DFQATT and SNEGSKA (reference sequence). The CDR3 covers 15 residues. The CDR3 nucleotides read TGCAGTGCTGGCCCGAGTCCCTATAGCAATCAGCCCCAGCATTTT. It translates to CSAGPSPYSNQPQHF.

This clonotype came up a few times. One junction end disagrees with the germline gene, perhaps due to a read error. The chain's CDR3 is CASSQDVASGGARETQYF. CDR3 coding DNA: TGCGCCAGCAGCCAAGATGTGGCTAGCGGGGGGGCTAGAGAGACCCAGTACTTC. V gene TRBV5-5 combines with J gene TRBJ2-5; 12 bases line up with TRBD2. Germline V gene sequence: CDR1 SGHKS, CDR2 YYEKEE (reference sequence). This CDR3 contains 18 residues.

This clonotype came up many times. The chain has TRBV13 and TRBJ1-1; D unresolved. This CDR3 is 15 amino acids long. CDR1 PRHDT and CDR2 FYEKMQ come from the germline V gene (reference sequence). The V and J ends lost 1 base and 0 bases respectively, with 9 bases between them. CDR3 protein: CASSLATSVNTEAFF. The CDR3, as DNA: TGTGCCAGCAGCTTAGCCACAAGCGTGAACACTGAAGCTTTCTTT.

V and J are TRBV7-2 and TRBJ2-5, with D perhaps matching TRBD2 (5 bases). Germline CDR1 reads SGHTA; CDR2 reads FQGNSA. The CDR3 has 15 amino acids. Trimming stripped 5 bases from V and 2 bases from J, with 15 bases between. CDR3 amino acids: CASSNRERLQETQYF. The CDR3 bases are TGTGCCAGCAGCAACCGGGAACGCCTACAAGAGACCCAGTACTTC.